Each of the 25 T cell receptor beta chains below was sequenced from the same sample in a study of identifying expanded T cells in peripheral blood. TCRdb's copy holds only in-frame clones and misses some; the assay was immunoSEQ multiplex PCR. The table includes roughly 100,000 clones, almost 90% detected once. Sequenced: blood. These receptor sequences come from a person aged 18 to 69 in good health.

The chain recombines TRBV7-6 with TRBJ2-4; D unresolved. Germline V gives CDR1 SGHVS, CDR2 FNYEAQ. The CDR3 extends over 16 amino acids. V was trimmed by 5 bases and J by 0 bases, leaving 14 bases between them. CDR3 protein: CASSPDGILAKNIQYF. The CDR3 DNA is TGTGCCAGCAGCCCGGACGGAATTCTAGCCAAAAACATTCAGTACTTC.

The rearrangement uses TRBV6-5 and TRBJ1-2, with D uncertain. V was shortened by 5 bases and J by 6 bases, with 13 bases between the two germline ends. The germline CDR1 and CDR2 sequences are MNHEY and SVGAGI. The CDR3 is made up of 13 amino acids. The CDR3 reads CASSRGTSDGYTF. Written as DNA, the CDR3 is TGTGCCAGCAGTCGCGGCACCTCCGATGGCTACACCTTC.

For the CDR3, the DNA is TGCAGCGGCTGGACAGAGACCTACGAGCAGTACTTC. Translating it yields CSGWTETYEQYF. This chain joins TRBV29-1 and TRBJ2-7; D perhaps matches TRBD1 (6 bases). CDR3 length equals 12 residues. Trimming removed 7 bases at V and 2 bases at J, with 12 bases between. Germline V gives CDR1 SQVTM, CDR2 ANQGSEA.

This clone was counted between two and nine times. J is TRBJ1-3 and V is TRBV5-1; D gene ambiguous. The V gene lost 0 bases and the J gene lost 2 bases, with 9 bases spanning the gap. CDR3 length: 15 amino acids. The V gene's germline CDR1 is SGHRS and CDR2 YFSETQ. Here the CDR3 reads CASSLAQLTGNTIYF. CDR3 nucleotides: TGCGCCAGCAGCTTGGCCCAACTAACTGGAAACACCATATATTTT.

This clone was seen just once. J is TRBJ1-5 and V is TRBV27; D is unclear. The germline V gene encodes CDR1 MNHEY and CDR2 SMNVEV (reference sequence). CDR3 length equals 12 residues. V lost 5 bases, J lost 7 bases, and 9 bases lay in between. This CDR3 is CASSQLNQPQHF. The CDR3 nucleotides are TGTGCCAGCAGTCAGTTAAACCAGCCCCAGCATTTT.

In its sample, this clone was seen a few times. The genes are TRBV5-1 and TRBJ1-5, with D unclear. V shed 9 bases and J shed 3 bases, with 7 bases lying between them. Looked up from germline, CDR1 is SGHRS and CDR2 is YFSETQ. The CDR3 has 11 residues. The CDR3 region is CAIRVNQPQHF. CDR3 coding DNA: TGCGCCATCCGGGTCAATCAGCCCCAGCATTTT.

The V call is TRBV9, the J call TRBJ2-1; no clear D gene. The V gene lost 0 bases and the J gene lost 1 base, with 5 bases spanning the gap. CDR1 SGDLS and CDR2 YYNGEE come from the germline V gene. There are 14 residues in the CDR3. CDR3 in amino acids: CASSVDISYNEQFF. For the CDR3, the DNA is TGTGCCAGCAGCGTAGACATATCCTACAATGAGCAGTTCTTC. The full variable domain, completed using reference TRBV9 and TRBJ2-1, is DSGVTQTPKHLITATGQRVTLRCSPRSGDLSVYWYQQSLDQGLQFLIQYYNGEERAKGNILERFSAQQFPDLHSELNLSSLELGDSALYFCASSVDISYNEQFFGPGTRLTVL.

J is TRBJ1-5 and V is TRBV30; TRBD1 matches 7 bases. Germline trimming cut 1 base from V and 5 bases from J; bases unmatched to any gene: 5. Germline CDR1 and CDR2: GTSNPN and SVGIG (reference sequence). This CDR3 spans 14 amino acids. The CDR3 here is CAWSDFQGDQPQHF. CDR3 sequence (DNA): TGTGCCTGGAGTGACTTCCAGGGGGATCAGCCCCAGCATTTT.

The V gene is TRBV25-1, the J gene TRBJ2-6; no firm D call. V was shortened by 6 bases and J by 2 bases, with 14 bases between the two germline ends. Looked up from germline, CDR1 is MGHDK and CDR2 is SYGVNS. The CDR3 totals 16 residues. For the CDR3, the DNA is TGTGCCAGCAGCCTCTCACGAGCTCCTGGGGCCAACGTCCTGACTTTC. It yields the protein CASSLSRAPGANVLTF.

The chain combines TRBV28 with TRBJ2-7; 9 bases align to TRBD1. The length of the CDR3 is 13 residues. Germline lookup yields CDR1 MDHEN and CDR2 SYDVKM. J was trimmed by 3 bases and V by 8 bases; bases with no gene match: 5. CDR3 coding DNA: TGTGCCAGCGCGACAGGGGGACACTACGAGCAGTACTTC. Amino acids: CASATGGHYEQYF.

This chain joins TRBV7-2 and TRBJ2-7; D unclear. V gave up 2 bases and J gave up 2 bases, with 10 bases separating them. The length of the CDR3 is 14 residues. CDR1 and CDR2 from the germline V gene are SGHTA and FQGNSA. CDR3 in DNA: TGTGCCAGCAGCTTAAGGCCTGGAACCTACGAGCAGTACTTC. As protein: CASSLRPGTYEQYF.

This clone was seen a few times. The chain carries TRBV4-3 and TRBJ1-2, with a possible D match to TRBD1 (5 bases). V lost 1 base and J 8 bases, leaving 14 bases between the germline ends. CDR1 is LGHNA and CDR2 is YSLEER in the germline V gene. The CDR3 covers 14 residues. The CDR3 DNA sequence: TGCGCCAGCAGCCAAGGACTGGGGCCGAGGGGCTACACCTTC. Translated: CASSQGLGPRGYTF.

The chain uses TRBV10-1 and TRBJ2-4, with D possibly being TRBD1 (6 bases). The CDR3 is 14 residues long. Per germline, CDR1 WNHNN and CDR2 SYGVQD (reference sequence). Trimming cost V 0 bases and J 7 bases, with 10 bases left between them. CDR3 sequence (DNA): TGCGCCAGCAGTGAGTCGGCGCAGGGGAACATTCAGTACTTC. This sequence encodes CASSESAQGNIQYF.

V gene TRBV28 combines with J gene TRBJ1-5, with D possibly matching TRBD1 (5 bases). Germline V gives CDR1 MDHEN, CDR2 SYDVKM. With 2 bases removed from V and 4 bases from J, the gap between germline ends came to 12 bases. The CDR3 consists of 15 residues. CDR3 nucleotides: TGTGCCAGCAGTTTAATGGGGCAGGGTAATCAGCCCCAGCATTTT. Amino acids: CASSLMGQGNQPQHF.

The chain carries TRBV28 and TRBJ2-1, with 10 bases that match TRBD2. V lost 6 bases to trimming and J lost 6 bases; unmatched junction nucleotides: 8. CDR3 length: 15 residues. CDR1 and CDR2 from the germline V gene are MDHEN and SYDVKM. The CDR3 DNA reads TGTGCCAGCAGCACTAGCGGGATAAGGTTCAATGAGCAGTTCTTC. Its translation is CASSTSGIRFNEQFF.

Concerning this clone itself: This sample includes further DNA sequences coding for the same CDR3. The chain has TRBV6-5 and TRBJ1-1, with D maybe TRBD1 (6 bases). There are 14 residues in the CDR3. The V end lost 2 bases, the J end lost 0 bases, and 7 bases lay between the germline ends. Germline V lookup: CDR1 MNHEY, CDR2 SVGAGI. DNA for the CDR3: TGTGCCAGCAGTTACGGGGGCTTGAACACTGAAGCTTTCTTT. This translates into CASSYGGLNTEAFF.

This CDR3 reads CASSPDSGGVYYGYTF. The CDR3 bases are TGTGCCAGTAGTCCAGACTCAGGGGGCGTCTACTATGGCTACACCTTC. This rearrangement joins TRBV19 to TRBJ1-2; 8 bases match TRBD1. Per the germline V gene, CDR1 is LNHDA and CDR2 is SQIVND (reference sequence). The CDR3 consists of 16 residues. Trimming cost V 5 bases and J 3 bases; bases outside gene matches: 11.

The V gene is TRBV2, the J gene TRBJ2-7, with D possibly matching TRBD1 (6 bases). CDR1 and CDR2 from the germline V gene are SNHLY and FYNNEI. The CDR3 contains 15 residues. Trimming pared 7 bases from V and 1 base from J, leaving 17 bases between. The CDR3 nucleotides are TGTGCCAGCACCGCGACAGGTTTATTATCCTACGAGCAGTACTTC. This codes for CASTATGLLSYEQYF.

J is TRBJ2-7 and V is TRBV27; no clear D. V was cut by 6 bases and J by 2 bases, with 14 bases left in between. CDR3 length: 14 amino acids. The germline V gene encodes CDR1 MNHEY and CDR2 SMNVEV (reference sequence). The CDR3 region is CASSPLHSPYEQYF. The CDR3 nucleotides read TGTGCCAGCAGCCCCCTTCATTCCCCCTACGAGCAGTACTTC.

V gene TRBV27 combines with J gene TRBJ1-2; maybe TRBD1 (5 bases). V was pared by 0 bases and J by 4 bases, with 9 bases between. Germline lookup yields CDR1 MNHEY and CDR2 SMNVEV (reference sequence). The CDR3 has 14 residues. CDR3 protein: CASSLSTTAYGYTF. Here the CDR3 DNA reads TGTGCCAGCAGTTTATCAACGACAGCCTATGGCTACACCTTC.

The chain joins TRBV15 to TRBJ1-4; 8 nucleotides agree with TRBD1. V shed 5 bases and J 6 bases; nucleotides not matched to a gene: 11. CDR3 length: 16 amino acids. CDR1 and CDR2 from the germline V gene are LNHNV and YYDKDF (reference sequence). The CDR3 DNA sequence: TGTGCCACCAGCCAGCTCCGACAGGGGAGGTATGAAAAACTGTTTTTT. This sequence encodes CATSQLRQGRYEKLFF.

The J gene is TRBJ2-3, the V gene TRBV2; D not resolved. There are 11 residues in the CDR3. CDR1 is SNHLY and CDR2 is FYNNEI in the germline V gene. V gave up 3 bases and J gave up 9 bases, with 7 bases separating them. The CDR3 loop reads CASSEGGTQYF. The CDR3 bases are TGTGCCAGCAGTGAGGGTGGCACGCAGTATTTT.

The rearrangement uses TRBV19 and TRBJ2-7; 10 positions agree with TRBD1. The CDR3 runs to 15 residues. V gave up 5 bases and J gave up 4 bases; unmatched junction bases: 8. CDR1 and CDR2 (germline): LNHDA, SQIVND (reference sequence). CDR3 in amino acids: CASSRRGQGLYEQYF. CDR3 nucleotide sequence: TGTGCCAGTAGTCGGCGGGGACAGGGGTTATACGAGCAGTACTTC.

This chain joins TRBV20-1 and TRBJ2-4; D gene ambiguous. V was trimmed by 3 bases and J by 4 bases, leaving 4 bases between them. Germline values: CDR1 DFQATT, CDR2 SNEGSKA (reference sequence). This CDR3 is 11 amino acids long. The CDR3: CSASKKNIQYF. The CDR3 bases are TGCAGTGCTAGCAAGAAAAACATTCAGTACTTC.

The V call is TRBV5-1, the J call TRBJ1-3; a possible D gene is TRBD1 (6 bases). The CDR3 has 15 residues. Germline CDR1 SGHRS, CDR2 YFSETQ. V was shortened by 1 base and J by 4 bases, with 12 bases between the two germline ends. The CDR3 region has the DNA TGCGCCAGCAGCTTGTCGGGACAAGAAGGAAACACCATATATTTT. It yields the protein CASSLSGQEGNTIYF.